The clone carrying this T cell receptor (beta chain) was counted only a few times. This record belongs to a study of early T cells in non-severe SARS-CoV-2 infection. As part of library construction, unique molecular identifiers were attached to individual cDNA molecules. One entry per CDR3 protein, called by TCRdb with MiXCR from the 5' RACE reads. The sample contains approximately 81,000 distinct CDR3 sequences, around an eighth of which appear only once. V shed 2 bases, J shed 7 bases, and the junction held 7 bases outside the gene matches. Germline assignment: CDR1 SNHLY and CDR2 FYNNEI. The CDR3 has 16 amino acids.

This clonotype was sampled from an adult who was a healthcare worker with PCR-confirmed SARS-CoV-2 infection or an uninfected control (not recorded which). Sequences were obtained from whole blood. The rearrangement links TRBV2 to TRBJ2-3; 12 bases match TRBD2. The CDR3: CASSESTGLAGYTQYF. CDR3 DNA: TGTGCCAGCAGTGAATCGACGGGACTAGCGGGTTATACGCAGTATTTT. Looking up the rest from reference TRBV2 and TRBJ2-3 gives the full variable domain: EPEVTQTPSHQVTQMGQEVILRCVPISNHLYFYWYRQILGQKVEFLVSFYNNEISEKSEIFDDQFSVERPDGSNFTLKIRSTKLEDSAMYFCASSESTGLAGYTQYFGPGTRLTVL.